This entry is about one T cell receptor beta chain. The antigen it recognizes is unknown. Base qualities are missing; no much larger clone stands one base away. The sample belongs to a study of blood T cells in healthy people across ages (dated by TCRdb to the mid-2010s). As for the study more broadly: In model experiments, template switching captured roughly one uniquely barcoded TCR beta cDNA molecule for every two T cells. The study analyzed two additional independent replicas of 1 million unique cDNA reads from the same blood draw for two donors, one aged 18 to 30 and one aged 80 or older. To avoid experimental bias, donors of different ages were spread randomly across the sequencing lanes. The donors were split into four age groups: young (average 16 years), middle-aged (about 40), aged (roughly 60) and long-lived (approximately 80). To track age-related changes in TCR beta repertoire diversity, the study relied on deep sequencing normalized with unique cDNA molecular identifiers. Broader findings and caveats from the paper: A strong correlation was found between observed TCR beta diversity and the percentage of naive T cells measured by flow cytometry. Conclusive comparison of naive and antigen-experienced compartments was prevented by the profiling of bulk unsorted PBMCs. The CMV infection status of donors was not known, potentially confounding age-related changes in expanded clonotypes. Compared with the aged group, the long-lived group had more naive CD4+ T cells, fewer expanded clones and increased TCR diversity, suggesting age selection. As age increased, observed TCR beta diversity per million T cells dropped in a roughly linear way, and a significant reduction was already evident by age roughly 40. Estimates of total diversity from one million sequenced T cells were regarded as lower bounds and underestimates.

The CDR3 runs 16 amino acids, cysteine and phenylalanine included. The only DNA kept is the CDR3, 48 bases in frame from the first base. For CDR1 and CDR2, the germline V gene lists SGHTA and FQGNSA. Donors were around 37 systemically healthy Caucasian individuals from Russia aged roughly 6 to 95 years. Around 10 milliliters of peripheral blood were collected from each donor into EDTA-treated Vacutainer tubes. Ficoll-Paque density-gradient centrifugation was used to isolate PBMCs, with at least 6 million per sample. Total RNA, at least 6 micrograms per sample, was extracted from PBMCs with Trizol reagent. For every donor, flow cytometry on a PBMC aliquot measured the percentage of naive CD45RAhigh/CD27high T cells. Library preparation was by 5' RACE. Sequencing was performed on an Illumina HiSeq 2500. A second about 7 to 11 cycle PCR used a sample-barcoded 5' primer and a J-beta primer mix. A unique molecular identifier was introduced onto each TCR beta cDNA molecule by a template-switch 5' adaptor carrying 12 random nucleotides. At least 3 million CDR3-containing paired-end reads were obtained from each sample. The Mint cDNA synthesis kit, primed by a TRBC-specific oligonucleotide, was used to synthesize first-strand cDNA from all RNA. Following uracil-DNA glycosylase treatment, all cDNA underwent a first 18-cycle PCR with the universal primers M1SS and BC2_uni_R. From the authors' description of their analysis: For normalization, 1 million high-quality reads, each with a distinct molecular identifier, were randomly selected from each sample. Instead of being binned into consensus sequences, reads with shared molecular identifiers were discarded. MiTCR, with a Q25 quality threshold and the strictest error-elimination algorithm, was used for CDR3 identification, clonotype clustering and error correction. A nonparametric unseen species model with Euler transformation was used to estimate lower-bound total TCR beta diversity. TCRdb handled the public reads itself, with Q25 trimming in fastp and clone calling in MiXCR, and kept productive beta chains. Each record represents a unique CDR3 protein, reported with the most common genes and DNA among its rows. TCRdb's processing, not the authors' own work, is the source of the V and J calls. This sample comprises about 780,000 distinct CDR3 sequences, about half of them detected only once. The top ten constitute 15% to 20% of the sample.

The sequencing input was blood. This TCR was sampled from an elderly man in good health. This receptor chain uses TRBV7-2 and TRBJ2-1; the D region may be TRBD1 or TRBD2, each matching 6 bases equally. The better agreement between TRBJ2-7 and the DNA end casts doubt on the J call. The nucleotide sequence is TGTGCCAGCAGCTCCAGTCCCGGGGGCTCCTATAATGAGCAGTACTTC. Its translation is CASSSSPGGSYNEQYF.